This TCR beta chain was observed in a study of T cell repertoires in cytomegalovirus infection. Overall study: The study used recently identified HLA-C-restricted and well-studied HLA-B-restricted CMV epitopes.

Germline V lookup: CDR1 SEHNR, CDR2 FQNEAQ (reference sequence). This CDR3 has 13 residues. TCRdb processed the reads anew with MiXCR; each CDR3 protein has one entry. The profile shows roughly 800,000 distinct CDR3 sequences, 25% to 35% of them singletons. Details on this clonotype: Its antigen remains unknown. An end of the junction does not agree with germline; a read error may underlie this.

The starting material was cultured CD8+ T cells from PBMCs, obtained from culture after CMV antigen stimulation. This rearrangement joins TRBV7-9 to TRBJ1-1; D ambiguous. The clonotype originates from a human donor in good health (CMV status not recorded). Some clones in this sample may be carry-over from other donors' samples. The CDR3 DNA sequence: TGTGCCAGCAGCTCAAGTTTAAACAGTGAAGCTTTCTTT. Translation: CASSSSLNSEAFF.